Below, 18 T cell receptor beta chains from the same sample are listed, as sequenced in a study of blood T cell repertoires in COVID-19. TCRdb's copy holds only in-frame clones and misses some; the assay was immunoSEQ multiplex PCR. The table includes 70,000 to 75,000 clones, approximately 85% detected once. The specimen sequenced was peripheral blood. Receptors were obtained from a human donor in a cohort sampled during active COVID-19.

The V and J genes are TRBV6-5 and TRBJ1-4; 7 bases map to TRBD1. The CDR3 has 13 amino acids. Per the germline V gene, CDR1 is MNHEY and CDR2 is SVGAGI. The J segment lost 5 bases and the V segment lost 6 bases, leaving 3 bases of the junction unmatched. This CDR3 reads CASRQGLNEKLFF. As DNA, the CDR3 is TGTGCCAGCAGACAGGGGCTAAATGAAAAACTGTTTTTT.

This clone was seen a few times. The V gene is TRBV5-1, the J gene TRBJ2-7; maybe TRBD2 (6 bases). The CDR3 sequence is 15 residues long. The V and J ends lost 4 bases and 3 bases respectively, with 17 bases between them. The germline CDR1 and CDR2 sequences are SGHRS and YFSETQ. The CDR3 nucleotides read TGCGCCAGCAGCCTCGTCCCCGGGGGAGGCTACGAGCAGTACTTC. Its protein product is CASSLVPGGGYEQYF.

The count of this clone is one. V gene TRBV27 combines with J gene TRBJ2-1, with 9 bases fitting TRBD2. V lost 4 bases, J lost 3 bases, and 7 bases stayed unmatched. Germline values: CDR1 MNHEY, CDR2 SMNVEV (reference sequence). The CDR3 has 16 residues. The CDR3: CASSWRLAGSYNEQFF. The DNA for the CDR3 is TGTGCCAGCAGTTGGCGCCTAGCGGGAAGCTACAATGAGCAGTTCTTC.

CDR3 region: CASSESGLYNSPLHF. The CDR3 nucleotides read TGTGCCAGCAGTGAATCTGGGCTTTATAATTCACCCCTCCACTTT. The J gene is TRBJ1-6, the V gene TRBV6-1; D uncertain. The CDR3 runs to 15 residues. Trimming removed 2 bases at V and 4 bases at J, with 9 bases between. Germline V CDR1 and CDR2: MNHNS, SASEGT.

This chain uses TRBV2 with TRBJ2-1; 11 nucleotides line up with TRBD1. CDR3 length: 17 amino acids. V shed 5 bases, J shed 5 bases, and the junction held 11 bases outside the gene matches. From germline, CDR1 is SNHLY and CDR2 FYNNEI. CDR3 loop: CASSFTGSGQGDNEQFF. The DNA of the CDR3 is TGTGCCAGCAGTTTTACCGGGTCGGGACAGGGGGACAATGAGCAGTTCTTC.

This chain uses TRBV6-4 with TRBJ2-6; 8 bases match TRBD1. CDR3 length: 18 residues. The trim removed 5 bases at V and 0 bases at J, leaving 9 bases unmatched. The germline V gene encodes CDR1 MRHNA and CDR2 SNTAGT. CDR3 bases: TGTGCCAGCAGTCCATCGCCAGGGGGCAACTCTGGGGCCAACGTCCTGACTTTC. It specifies CASSPSPGGNSGANVLTF.

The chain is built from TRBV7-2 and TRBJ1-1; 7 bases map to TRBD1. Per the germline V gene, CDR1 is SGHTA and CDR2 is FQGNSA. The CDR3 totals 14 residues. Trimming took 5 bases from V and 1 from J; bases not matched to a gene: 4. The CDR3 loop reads CASSTQGGNTEAFF. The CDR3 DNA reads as TGTGCCAGCAGCACCCAGGGGGGGAACACTGAAGCTTTCTTT.

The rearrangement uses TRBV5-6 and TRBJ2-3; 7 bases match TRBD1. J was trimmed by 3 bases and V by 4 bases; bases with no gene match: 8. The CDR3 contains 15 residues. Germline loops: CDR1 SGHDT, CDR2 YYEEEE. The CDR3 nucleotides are TGTGCCAGCAGCGCCCGGGACAGTGGGACAGATACGCAGTATTTT. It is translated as CASSARDSGTDTQYF.

The CDR3 here is CASSFAGTNEDSPLHF. The CDR3 DNA follows: TGTGCCAGCAGTTTTGCCGGAACCAATGAGGATTCACCCCTCCACTTT. The chain recombines TRBV28 with TRBJ1-6; D gene ambiguous. This CDR3 comprises 16 residues. Germline CDR1 and CDR2: MDHEN and SYDVKM. V lost 3 bases, J lost 8 bases, and 17 bases lay in between.

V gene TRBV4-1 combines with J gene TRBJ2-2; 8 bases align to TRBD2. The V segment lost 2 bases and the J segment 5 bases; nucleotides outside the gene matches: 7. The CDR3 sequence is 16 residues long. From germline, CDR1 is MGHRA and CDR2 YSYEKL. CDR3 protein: CASSQPSGLSTGELFF. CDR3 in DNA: TGCGCCAGCAGCCAACCTAGCGGGCTTTCGACCGGGGAGCTGTTTTTT.

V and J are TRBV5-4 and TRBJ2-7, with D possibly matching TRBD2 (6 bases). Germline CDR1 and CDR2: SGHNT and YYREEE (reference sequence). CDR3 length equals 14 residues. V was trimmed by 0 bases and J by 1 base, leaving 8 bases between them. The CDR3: CASSLEAGSYEQYF. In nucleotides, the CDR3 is TGTGCCAGCAGCTTGGAGGCGGGATCCTACGAGCAGTACTTC.

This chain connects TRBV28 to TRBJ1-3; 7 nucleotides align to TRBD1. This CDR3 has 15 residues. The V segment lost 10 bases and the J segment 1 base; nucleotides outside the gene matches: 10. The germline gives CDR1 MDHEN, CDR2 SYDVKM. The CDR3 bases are TGTGCCACTGGGTTGACAGGGACTTCTGGAAACACCATATATTTT. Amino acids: CATGLTGTSGNTIYF.

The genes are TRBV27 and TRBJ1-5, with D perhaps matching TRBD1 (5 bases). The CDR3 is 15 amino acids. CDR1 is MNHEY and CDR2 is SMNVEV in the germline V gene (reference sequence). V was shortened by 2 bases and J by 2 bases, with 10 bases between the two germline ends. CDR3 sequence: CASSLREQGNQPQHF. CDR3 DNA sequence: TGTGCCAGCAGTTTAAGGGAACAGGGCAATCAGCCCCAGCATTTT.

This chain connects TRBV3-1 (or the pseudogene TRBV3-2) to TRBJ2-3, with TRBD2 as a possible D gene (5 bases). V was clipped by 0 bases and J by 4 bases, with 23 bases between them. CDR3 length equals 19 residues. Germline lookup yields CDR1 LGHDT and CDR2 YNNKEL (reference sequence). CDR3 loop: CASSQDNEGISVDPDTQYF. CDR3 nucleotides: TGTGCCAGCAGCCAAGATAACGAGGGAATAAGCGTTGACCCAGATACGCAGTATTTT.

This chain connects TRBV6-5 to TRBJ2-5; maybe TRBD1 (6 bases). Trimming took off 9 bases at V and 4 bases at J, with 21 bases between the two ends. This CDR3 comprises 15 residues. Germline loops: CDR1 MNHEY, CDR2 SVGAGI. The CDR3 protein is CASWGPEGLVETQYF. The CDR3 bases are TGTGCCAGTTGGGGGCCCGAGGGGTTGGTAGAGACCCAGTACTTC.

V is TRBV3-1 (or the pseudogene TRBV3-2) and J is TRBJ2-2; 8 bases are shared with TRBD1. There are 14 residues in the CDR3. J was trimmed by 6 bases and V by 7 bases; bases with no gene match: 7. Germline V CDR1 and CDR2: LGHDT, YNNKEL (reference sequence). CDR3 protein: CASKTGVVPGELFF. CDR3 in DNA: TGTGCCAGCAAGACAGGGGTTGTCCCCGGGGAGCTGTTTTTT.

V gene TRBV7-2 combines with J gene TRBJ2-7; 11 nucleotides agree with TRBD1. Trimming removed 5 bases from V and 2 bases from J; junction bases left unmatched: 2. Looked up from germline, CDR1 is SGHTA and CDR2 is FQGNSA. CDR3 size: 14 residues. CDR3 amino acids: CASSPGQGAYEQYF. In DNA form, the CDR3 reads TGTGCCAGCAGCCCGGGACAGGGGGCCTACGAGCAGTACTTC.

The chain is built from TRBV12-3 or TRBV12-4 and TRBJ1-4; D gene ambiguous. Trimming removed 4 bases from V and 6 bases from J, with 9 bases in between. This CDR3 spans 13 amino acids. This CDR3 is CASSWAWDEKLFF. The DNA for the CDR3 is TGTGCCAGCAGTTGGGCGTGGGATGAAAAACTGTTTTTT.